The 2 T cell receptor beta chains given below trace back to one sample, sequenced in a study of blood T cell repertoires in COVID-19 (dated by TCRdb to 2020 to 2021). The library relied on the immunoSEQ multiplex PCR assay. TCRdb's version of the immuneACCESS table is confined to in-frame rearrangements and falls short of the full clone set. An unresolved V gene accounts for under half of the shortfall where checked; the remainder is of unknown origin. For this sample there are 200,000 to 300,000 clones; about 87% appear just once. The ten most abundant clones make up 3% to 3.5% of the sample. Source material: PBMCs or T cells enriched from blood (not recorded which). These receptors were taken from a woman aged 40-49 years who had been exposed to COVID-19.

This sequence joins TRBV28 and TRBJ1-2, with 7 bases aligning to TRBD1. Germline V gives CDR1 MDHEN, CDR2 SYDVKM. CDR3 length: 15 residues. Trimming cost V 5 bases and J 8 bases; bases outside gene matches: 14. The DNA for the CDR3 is TGTGCCAGCAGTCCCTTAAACAGGGGAATGGGCGGCTACACCTTC. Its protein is CASSPLNRGMGGYTF.

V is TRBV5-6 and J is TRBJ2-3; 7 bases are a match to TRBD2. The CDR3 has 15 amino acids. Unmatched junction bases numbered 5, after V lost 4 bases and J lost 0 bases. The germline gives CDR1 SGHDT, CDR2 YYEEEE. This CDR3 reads CASSPSGDSTDTQYF. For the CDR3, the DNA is TGTGCCAGCAGCCCCAGCGGGGACAGCACAGATACGCAGTATTTT.